Sequencing of this T cell receptor (beta chain) was carried out in a study of monozygotic twins with inflammatory bowel disease. Study findings and constraints: Especially with disease activity, IBD patients shared fewer clonotypes with others than healthy twins did. Support for a single strong signal or clonotype associated with IBD was absent.

This CDR3 region has 15 residues. Germline V gene data show CDR1 as SGHRS and CDR2 as YFSETQ. Of note for this clonotype: Its cognate antigen is unknown.

cDNA was made in eight separate reactions per sample. Addition of UMIs with a 6-nucleotide sample barcode was achieved by template switching. TCRdb derives one entry per CDR3 protein from the 5' RACE reads, leaving out DNA. The sample table sets out over 110,000 distinct CDR3 sequences. This TCR derives from a human donor with ulcerative colitis or Crohn's disease, or a healthy co-twin of an affected twin (not recorded which). V gene TRBV5-1 combines with J gene TRBJ2-1; TCRdb indicates TRBD1, and absent DNA this call remains unverified. Source material: blood. The CDR3 sequence is CASRQTGPSYNEQFF. Filled out from reference TRBV5-1 and TRBJ2-1, the complete variable domain reads KAGVTQTPRYLIKTRGQQVTLSCSPISGHRSVSWYQQTPGQGLQFLFEYFSETQRNKGNFPGRFSGRQFSNSRSEMNVSTLELGDSALYLCASRQTGPSYNEQFFGPGTRLTVL.